A selection of T cell receptor beta chains follows, all from one sample in a study of shared clonotypes between healthy human individuals. The method was immunoSEQ multiplex PCR; TCRdb's version includes in-frame clones alone and lacks a portion of them. The sample gives some 2,500,000 clones, around 92% of which show up once; approximately 0.39% is in the top ten. The sample comprised naive CD4+ T cells from PBMCs. The receptors come from a man between 18 and 35 years old in good health. Some clones in this sample may be carry-over from other donors' samples. CDR3s include the opening cysteine and the closing phenylalanine or tryptophan. D genes are given only for firm matches. A clone size is listed for some rows: how often the clone was seen (once, few, many), or a class if it is expanded.

V gene	clone size	J gene	D gene	CDR3 DNA	CDR3 protein
TRBV19	few	TRBJ1-2	NA	TGTGCCAGTAGTATAGCGGGATACGGCTACACCTTC	CASSIAGYGYTF
TRBV30	NA	TRBJ1-4	NA	TGTGCCTGGAGTCCCGGTGGAACTAATGAAAAACTGTTTTTT	CAWSPGGTNEKLFF
TRBV27	NA	TRBJ2-1	TRBD2	TGTGCCAGCAGTTTTAACTGGAGGAGCGGGGGCCAGTTCTTC	CASSFNWRSGGQFF
TRBV18	NA	TRBJ2-7	NA	TGTGCCAGCTCTCCACCGACATATACCTACGAGCAGTACTTC	CASSPPTYTYEQYF
TRBV6-5	NA	TRBJ2-1	TRBD1	TGTGCCAGCAGGCGGGACAGGGATCCCAATGAGCAGTTCTTC	CASRRDRDPNEQFF
TRBV9	NA	TRBJ1-3	NA	TGTGCCAGCAGCGTAGACCCCGACAGCTACTCTGGAAACACCATATATTTT	CASSVDPDSYSGNTIYF
TRBV13	once	TRBJ1-3	NA	TGTGCCAGCAGCTTAGTTGCAGGCGGCTCTGGAAACACCATATATTTT	CASSLVAGGSGNTIYF
TRBV28	NA	TRBJ2-3	NA	TGTGCCAGCAGATCAGGGGGGTTGGGTAAGATAACAGATACGCAGTATTTT	CASRSGGLGKITDTQYF
TRBV5-1	NA	TRBJ1-2	NA	TGCGCCAGCAGCCCCCGGGGGGTGTGGCCGCTGGATGGCTACACCTTC	CASSPRGVWPLDGYTF
TRBV27	few	TRBJ1-1	NA	TGTGCCAGCAGTTTCTCATGGCTGAACACTGAAGCTTTCTTT	CASSFSWLNTEAFF
TRBV18	NA	TRBJ2-1	NA	TGTGCCAGCTCACCCTTCGCGGGGCATGAGCAGTTCTTC	CASSPFAGHEQFF
TRBV10-3	once	TRBJ2-7	NA	TGTGCCATCCGGGCCTCGGCGGGGCGACTCAACGAGCAGTACTTC	CAIRASAGRLNEQYF
TRBV19	few	TRBJ1-2	NA	TGTGCCAGTAGTATAGATCGGGGGAACTATGGCTACACCTTC	CASSIDRGNYGYTF
TRBV20-1	NA	TRBJ2-7	NA	TGCAGTGCTAGATCCCCCAGTAAGCAGTACTTC	CSARSPSKQYF
TRBV11-1	once	TRBJ2-7	NA	TGTGCCAGCAGCTTAGGGGGGACCCTACGAGAGCAGTACTTC	CASSLGGTLREQYF
TRBV5-1	NA	TRBJ2-1	TRBD2	TGCGCCAGCAGCACAGGGACTAGCGGGGAGCAGTTCTTC	CASSTGTSGEQFF
TRBV28	NA	TRBJ2-7	TRBD2	TGTGCCAGCAGTTCCCAAGCGGGAGGAGCGTACGAGCAGTACTTC	CASSSQAGGAYEQYF
TRBV14	NA	TRBJ2-1	TRBD2	TGTGCCAGCAGCCAAGTAAAACTGAGGACTAGCGGGAACAATGAGCAGTTCTTC	CASSQVKLRTSGNNEQFF
TRBV28	NA	TRBJ2-5	NA	TGTGCCAGCAGTCCCCCTGGTTCGAAGGGAAGAGAGCAGTACTTC	CASSPPGSKGREQYF
TRBV5-1	NA	TRBJ2-2	NA	TGCGCCAGCAGCCCGTACCTCTGGGACACCGCTACTAGGAACACCGGGGAGCTGTTTTTT	CASSPYLWDTATRNTGELFF
TRBV18	NA	TRBJ1-1	NA	TGTGCCAGCTCACCACCGAACCGTATAAACACTGAAGCTTTCTTT	CASSPPNRINTEAFF
TRBV21-1	NA	TRBJ2-3	NA	TGTGCCAGCGGAAACGGGAGGGCGAAGACAGATACGCAGTATTTT	CASGNGRAKTDTQYF
TRBV2	NA	TRBJ2-7	TRBD2	TGTGCCAGCGCCGGGACTACTGTTGGCTACGAGCAGTACTTC	CASAGTTVGYEQYF
TRBV27	once	TRBJ2-1	NA	TGTGCCAGCAGTTTAAATCCCTCCCCCGGGACAAGTCACAATGAGCAGTTCTTC	CASSLNPSPGTSHNEQFF
TRBV28	once	TRBJ1-2	NA	TGTGCCAGCAGTTGGACTGAATATGGCTACACCTTC	CASSWTEYGYTF
TRBV5-6	NA	TRBJ2-2	NA	TGTGCCAGCAGCTTGGTAGGGACCGGGGAGCTGTTTTTT	CASSLVGTGELFF
TRBV29-1	NA	TRBJ2-3	TRBD2	TGCAGCGTTCGCGGGACTAGCCCCACAGATACGCAGTATTTT	CSVRGTSPTDTQYF
TRBV6-5	NA	TRBJ2-5	NA	TGTGCCAGCAGTTACGGGGTAACCCAAGAGACCCAGTACTTC	CASSYGVTQETQYF
TRBV6-5	NA	TRBJ2-2	NA	TGTGCCAGCAGTTACTGGGTCCCCGCTCGCGGGGAGCTGTTTTTT	CASSYWVPARGELFF
TRBV5-1	NA	TRBJ2-5	TRBD1	TGCGCCAGCAGCGCCGGGACAGGGGGTGAGACCCAGTACTTC	CASSAGTGGETQYF
TRBV5-1	NA	TRBJ2-2	TRBD1	TGCGCCAGCAGCTTAATTCCCGGGACAGGCACCGGGGAGCTGTTTTTT	CASSLIPGTGTGELFF
TRBV7-2	few	TRBJ1-5	NA	TGTGCCAGCAGCTTAGAGTCAGGGGCCAATCAGCCCCAGCATTTT	CASSLESGANQPQHF
TRBV5-6	once	TRBJ1-3	NA	TGTGCCAGCAGCTTTATGGGGTCCTCGGGAAACACCATATATTTT	CASSFMGSSGNTIYF
TRBV29-1	NA	TRBJ2-7	NA	TGCAGCGTTGAGGAGGGTCCAGCCTACGAGCAGTACTTC	CSVEEGPAYEQYF
TRBV7-2	NA	TRBJ2-3	NA	TGTGCCAGCAGCAGACAGTTACCAGATACGCAGTATTTT	CASSRQLPDTQYF
TRBV18	NA	TRBJ1-2	NA	TGTGCCAGCTCCCGAGGAACAGGATTCTATGGCTACACCTTC	CASSRGTGFYGYTF
TRBV19	few	TRBJ1-1	NA	TGTGCCAGTAGTACCCAAACAGTGAACACTGAAGCTTTCTTT	CASSTQTVNTEAFF
TRBV9	NA	TRBJ2-3	NA	TGTGCCAGCAGCGTTCAGAGGTCAGATACGCAGTATTTT	CASSVQRSDTQYF
TRBV30	NA	TRBJ2-7	NA	TGTGCCTGGAGTGTTGGGGGTGAGCAGTACTTC	CAWSVGGEQYF
TRBV7-9	NA	TRBJ2-7	TRBD1	TGTGCCAGCAGCTCTACAGGGGCCCACTACGAGCAGTACTTC	CASSSTGAHYEQYF
TRBV30	NA	TRBJ2-7	TRBD2	TGTGCCTGCCGACTAGCGGGATCCACTGTGGAGCAGTACTTC	CACRLAGSTVEQYF
TRBV19	NA	TRBJ1-3	NA	TGTGCCAGTAAAGACAGAAAGAGTGGAAACACCATATATTTT	CASKDRKSGNTIYF
TRBV4-2	NA	TRBJ2-1	TRBD2	TGTGCCAGCAGCCAAGTCGCGGGAGGGCCGTACAATGAGCAGTTCTTC	CASSQVAGGPYNEQFF
TRBV6-5	NA	TRBJ1-2	NA	TGTGCCAGCAGTTATGCTGGGAGTTTTGGCTACACCTTC	CASSYAGSFGYTF
TRBV6-6	NA	TRBJ1-2	NA	TGTGCCAGCACAGACCGCCCCTACTATGGCTACACCTTC	CASTDRPYYGYTF
TRBV27	NA	TRBJ2-1	TRBD2	TGTGCCAGCAGTTTTAGCGGGTCCTCCTACAATGAGCAGTTCTTC	CASSFSGSSYNEQFF
TRBV7-9	few	TRBJ2-5	NA	TGTGCCAGCAGCTTAGAGGGCCTAGCTCAGCACTTC	CASSLEGLAQHF
TRBV7-2	few	TRBJ1-5	NA	TGTGCCAGCAGCACTGCGGCGGGGCAGCCCCAGCATTTT	CASSTAAGQPQHF
TRBV5-1	NA	TRBJ2-1	TRBD2	TGCGCCAGCAGCCAACTAGCGGGGGGCTCCTACAATGAGCAGTTCTTC	CASSQLAGGSYNEQFF
TRBV2	NA	TRBJ1-1	NA	TGTGCCAGCAGCCAGGGACCGACTGAAGCTTTCTTT	CASSQGPTEAFF
TRBV28	NA	TRBJ2-6	NA	TGTGCCAGCAGTTTATTGGTGAGCTCTGGGGCCAACGTCCTGACTTTC	CASSLLVSSGANVLTF
TRBV28	NA	TRBJ2-7	NA	TGTGCCAGCAGTTTATCCAGGCCATCCTACGAGCAGTACTTC	CASSLSRPSYEQYF
TRBV7-9	NA	TRBJ2-1	TRBD2	TGTGCCAGCAGCTTAGCGAGAGTTCTAGCGGGATCGTCCAATGAGCAGTTCTTC	CASSLARVLAGSSNEQFF
TRBV7-3	NA	TRBJ1-1	TRBD1	TGTGCCAGCAGAGTGGGGACAGGGGATGGGAACACTGAAGCTTTCTTT	CASRVGTGDGNTEAFF
TRBV5-4	NA	TRBJ1-2	TRBD1	TGTGCCAGCAGCTTTGGTTCGGACAGGGGGCATGGCTATGGCTACACCTTC	CASSFGSDRGHGYGYTF
TRBV7-9	NA	TRBJ2-7	TRBD2	TGTGCCAGCAGCCAAACGGGGGGGTACGAGCAGTACTTC	CASSQTGGYEQYF
TRBV11-2	NA	TRBJ2-1	TRBD1	TGTGCCAGCAGCTCCGCCAGGGGGAATGAGCAGTTCTTC	CASSSARGNEQFF
TRBV19	NA	TRBJ2-1	NA	TGTGCCAGTAGTCGGGCCCCAGCGCGGGGCAATGAGCAGTTCTTC	CASSRAPARGNEQFF